The rows below give T cell receptor beta chains drawn from one sample of a study of OX40 agonist ivuxolimab in advanced cancers. Method: immunoSEQ multiplex PCR; TCRdb's copy keeps in-frame clones and lacks some. The data contain roughly 80,000 clones, around nine tenths of them singletons. Sequenced material: CD4+ or CD8+ T cells sorted from blood, taken in a trial of the OX40 agonist ivuxolimab. The source of these receptors is an adult with an advanced solid tumor such as melanoma, head and neck, liver or kidney cancer. Both conserved end residues are part of each CDR3. The D gene is left open where the match is weak.

TRBD2 TRBV7-7 CASSRTSGGTDTQYF
TRBD2 TRBV7-2 CASSLRLAGGPFGQTQYF
TRBD2 TRBV7-7 CASGVLGANHEQYF
NA TRBV5-1 CASSFPGASGANVLTF
NA TRBV7-8 CASSPGTSIPTDTQYF
NA TRBV5-1 CASSKGVQETQYF
TRBD1 TRBV5-1 CASSLVSSGTGAYEQYF
TRBD1 TRBV7-9 CASSSWTGQFDEQYF
NA TRBV18 CASSPDSATNEKLFF
NA TRBV11-1 CASEEGGANVLTF
NA TRBV5-4 CASSFPAQEQYF
NA TRBV5-1 CASSLSGPTYEQYF
NA TRBV5-1 CASSLVTGSREQFF
TRBD2 TRBV9 CASSVGLAGRVLDTQYF
NA TRBV5-1 CASSLEGSARENTGELFF
TRBD1 TRBV4-1 CASSQPPGQGGRNEQFF
TRBD1 TRBV5-1 CASSGGTGGADEAFF
NA TRBV9 CASARRGRSYNEQFF
TRBD1 TRBV5-6 CASSLLQGGAHQFF
NA TRBV11-3 CASSYRTVQFF
TRBD1 TRBV7-9 CASSTRTGEEGTEAFF
TRBD1 TRBV5-5 CASTSPGTGSYEQYF
TRBD1 TRBV29-1 CSVETGEETQYF
NA TRBV14 CASSQHLRGADTQYF
NA TRBV12-1 CATPDSGNTIYF
NA TRBV7-3 CASSLTRADTGELFF
NA TRBV6-6 CASSASQPQHF
TRBD1 TRBV15 CATSWDRGTLDTQYF
NA TRBV18 CASSPSSAEAFF
TRBD2 TRBV6-1 CASSEAGREGSYEQYF
TRBD1 TRBV6-1 CASKPTGITNEKLFF
TRBD2 TRBV5-1 CASSEGTSGTDTQYF
NA TRBV2 CASRAQQDSPLHF